The 10 T cell receptor beta chains given below trace back to one sample, sequenced in a study of beta chain features in type 1 diabetes. Investigators reverse transcribed all isolated RNA, so they sequenced expressed TCRB transcripts. Here immunoSEQ multiplex PCR was the method, and the copy in TCRdb shows in-frame clones only, minus some. The sample shows approximately 330,000 clones, 11% of them seen only once. Material for sequencing was naive CD4+ T cells from blood. The receptors stem from a woman between 25 and 40 years old in good health.

This clone has more than one count but fewer than ten. The chain couples TRBV19 to TRBJ2-7; 10 bases match TRBD1. J gave up 5 bases and V 3 bases, and 4 bases lay outside the gene matches. CDR1 is LNHDA, CDR2 SQIVND, per germline (reference sequence). This CDR3 has 14 residues. The CDR3 nucleotides read TGTGCCAGTAGTATGGGGGACAGGGGCCACGAGCAGTACTTC. As protein: CASSMGDRGHEQYF.

This clone was counted a few times. This chain joins TRBV7-9 and TRBJ2-1; 8 bases map to TRBD1. The CDR3 totals 15 residues. After removal of 1 base from V and 5 bases from J, the junction contained 4 bases not matched to a gene. In germline, CDR1 is SEHNR, CDR2 FQNEAQ (reference sequence). CDR3: CASSLVKDRDNEQFF. CDR3 nucleotide sequence: TGTGCCAGCAGCTTAGTGAAGGACAGGGACAATGAGCAGTTCTTC.

This clone turned up a few times. The chain couples TRBV11-1 to TRBJ2-7, with TRBD1 matching over 7 bases. This CDR3 spans 15 amino acids. Germline CDR1 SGHAT, CDR2 FQDESV (reference sequence). With 4 bases clipped from V and 5 bases from J, the junction kept 11 bases outside the gene matches. The CDR3 DNA reads TGTGCCAGCAGCTCCACGTCGACAGGGCGCAACGAGCAGTACTTC. The encoded protein is CASSSTSTGRNEQYF.

The chain is built from TRBV4-2 and TRBJ2-5; TRBD2 is a possible D gene (5 bases). Germline lookup yields CDR1 LGHNA and CDR2 YNFKEQ. CDR3 size: 15 residues. The ends were cut back, 5 bases at V and 5 bases at J, with 18 bases in the middle. The CDR3 coding sequence is TGTGCCAGCAGCGTTGGGCGGGCCCTGGGGGAGACCCAGTACTTC. Its translation is CASSVGRALGETQYF.

This clone was found a few times. This chain uses TRBV6-5 with TRBJ2-3, with D possibly TRBD1 on 6 matching bases. The CDR3 totals 14 residues. V was shortened by 0 bases and J by 7 bases, with 11 bases between the two germline ends. Germline V gene sequence: CDR1 MNHEY, CDR2 SVGAGI. Here the CDR3 DNA reads TGTGCCAGCAGTTACTCGCAGGACAGATATACGCAGTATTTT. Translating gives CASSYSQDRYTQYF.

This clone was seen a handful of times. V gene TRBV15 combines with J gene TRBJ2-1; D is unclear. Trimming cost V 0 bases and J 9 bases, with 6 bases left between them. Germline values: CDR1 LNHNV, CDR2 YYDKDF (reference sequence). The CDR3 length is 12 residues. The CDR3 spells CATSREGGEQFF. Here the CDR3 DNA reads TGTGCCACCAGCAGAGAAGGCGGTGAGCAGTTCTTC.

There are a few counts of this clone. This chain links TRBV28 with TRBJ1-2, with 7 bases fitting TRBD1. The germline V gene encodes CDR1 MDHEN and CDR2 SYDVKM. CDR3 length equals 14 residues. V gave up 3 bases and J gave up 2 bases; unmatched junction bases: 3. CDR3 sequence: CASSLETGNYGYTF. The CDR3 DNA follows: TGTGCCAGCAGTTTGGAGACAGGGAACTATGGCTACACCTTC.

This clone occurred a few times. The gene calls are TRBV11-1 and TRBJ2-5; 8 bases line up with TRBD1. The CDR3 has 13 residues. Per germline, CDR1 SGHAT and CDR2 FQDESV (reference sequence). V was clipped by 5 bases and J by 2 bases; unmatched bases: 1. CDR3 in DNA: TGTGCCAGCAGCCGACAGGGGCAAGAGACCCAGTACTTC. It yields the protein CASSRQGQETQYF.

The chain joins TRBV19 to TRBJ2-3, with D maybe TRBD2 (6 bases). The CDR3 has 17 residues. Germline CDR1 is LNHDA and CDR2 is SQIVND (reference sequence). V lost 3 bases to trimming and J lost 5 bases, with 21 bases between them. CDR3 bases: TGTGCCAGTAGTATGAGGACTGGAGGGATTCTAGGAGATACGCAGTATTTT. This gives the protein CASSMRTGGILGDTQYF.

This clone showed up just a few times. V is TRBV4-3 and J is TRBJ2-2, with 13 positions matching TRBD2. CDR1 LGHNA and CDR2 YSLEER come from the germline V gene. The CDR3 runs 15 residues. The ends lost 4 bases at V and 6 bases at J; junction bases unmatched: 2. CDR3 sequence (DNA): TGCGCCAGCAGCCGGACTAGCGGGGGTTCCGGGGAGCTGTTTTTT. Translating gives CASSRTSGGSGELFF.